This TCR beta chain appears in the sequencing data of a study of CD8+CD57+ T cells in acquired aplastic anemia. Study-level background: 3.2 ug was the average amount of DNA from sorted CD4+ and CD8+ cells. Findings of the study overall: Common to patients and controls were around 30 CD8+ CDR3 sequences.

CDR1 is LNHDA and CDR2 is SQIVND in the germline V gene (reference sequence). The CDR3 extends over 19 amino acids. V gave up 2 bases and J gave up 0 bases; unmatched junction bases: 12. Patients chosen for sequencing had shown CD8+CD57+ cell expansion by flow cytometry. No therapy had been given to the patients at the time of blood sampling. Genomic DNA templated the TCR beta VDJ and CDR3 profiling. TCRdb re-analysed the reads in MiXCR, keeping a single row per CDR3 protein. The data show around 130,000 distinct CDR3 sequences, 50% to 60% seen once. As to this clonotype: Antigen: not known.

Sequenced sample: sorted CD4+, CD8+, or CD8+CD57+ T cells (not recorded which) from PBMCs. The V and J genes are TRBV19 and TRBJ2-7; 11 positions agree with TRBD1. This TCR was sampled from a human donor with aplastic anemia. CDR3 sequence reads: CASSIKSPLGTGGSYEQYF. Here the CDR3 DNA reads TGTGCCAGTAGTATAAAATCTCCGTTAGGGACAGGGGGCTCCTACGAGCAGTACTTC.